This TCR beta chain is from a study of shared clonotypes between healthy human individuals. Evenly divided among several immunoSEQ plates was the genomic DNA of each subset. Repertoires were generated with immunoSEQ multiplex PCR, while TCRdb's copy carries only in-frame clones and drops some. The sample holds 400,000 to 600,000 clones, roughly 95% seen once. The CDR3 is 15 residues long. Looked up from germline, CDR1 is MDHEN and CDR2 is SYDVKM. Trimming left V 6 bases short and J 5 bases short, with 20 bases between. The specimen sequenced was naive CD4+ T cells sorted from blood. Noted subset: CD45RA+ positively selected. The V gene is TRBV28, the J gene TRBJ2-7; D tentatively reads TRBD1 or TRBD2 (5 bases each). The sequence derives from a woman under 40 in good health. CDR3 sequence (DNA): TGTGCCAGCAGCACATCCGGGACGCTAGTCCACGAGCAGTACTTC. Its translation: CASSTSGTLVHEQYF.